The 22 T cell receptor beta chains below were found in one sample sequenced in a study of blood T cell repertoires in COVID-19. Produced via immunoSEQ multiplex PCR; TCRdb's table is partial and in-frame only. Here the sample spans 140,000 to 150,000 clones, more than 75% being singletons. Sequencing used peripheral blood. The receptors originated from a man between 60 and 75 years old with active or convalescent COVID-19.

J is TRBJ1-4 and V is TRBV25-1; the D is unclear. With 0 bases removed from V and 8 bases from J, the gap between germline ends came to 13 bases. Germline V CDR1 and CDR2: MGHDK, SYGVNS. This CDR3 contains 15 residues. The CDR3 protein is CASSEYPGFWEKLFF. CDR3 nucleotides: TGTGCCAGCAGTGAATACCCAGGCTTTTGGGAAAAACTGTTTTTT. The variable domain in full, completed from reference TRBV25-1 and TRBJ1-4, reads EADIYQTPRYLVIGTGKKITLECSQTMGHDKMYWYQQDPGMELHLIHYSYGVNSTEKGDLSSESTVSRIRTEHFPLTLESARPSHTSQYLCASSEYPGFWEKLFFGSGTQLSVL.

V gene TRBV7-3 combines with J gene TRBJ2-2; TRBD2 matches 12 bases. Germline values: CDR1 SGHTA, CDR2 FQGTGA. This CDR3 has 17 amino acids. V lost 6 bases to trimming and J lost 1 base; unmatched junction nucleotides: 6. The chain's CDR3 is CASSPGTSGLNTGELFF. CDR3 coding DNA: TGTGCCAGCAGTCCCGGGACTAGCGGGCTGAACACCGGGGAGCTGTTTTTT. The full variable domain, completed using reference TRBV7-3 and TRBJ2-2, is GAGVSQTPSNKVTEKGKYVELRCDPISGHTALYWYRQSLGQGPEFLIYFQGTGAADDSGLPNDRFFAVRPEGSVSTLKIQRTERGDSAVYLCASSPGTSGLNTGELFFGEGSRLTVL.

This clone was seen only once. The gene calls are TRBV2 and TRBJ2-3, with 10 bases aligning to TRBD2. J was trimmed by 2 bases and V by 6 bases; bases with no gene match: 17. The CDR3 has 19 residues. Germline CDR1 SNHLY, CDR2 FYNNEI. CDR3 sequence (DNA): TGTGCCAGCAGCGACACCCACGTGGGGAGCGGGAGGGTCACAGATACGCAGTATTTT. It specifies CASSDTHVGSGRVTDTQYF.

The V and J genes are TRBV6-5 and TRBJ2-1; 8 positions match TRBD2. J lost 9 bases, V lost 4 bases, and 11 bases had no gene match. Germline V gene data show CDR1 as MNHEY and CDR2 as SVGAGI. The CDR3 covers 15 residues. In nucleotides, the CDR3 is TGTGCCAGCAGTTTCACGGGAGGGGAGTTGGGTGAGCAGTTCTTC. Translating gives CASSFTGGELGEQFF.

The V gene is TRBV6-5, the J gene TRBJ1-5, with 7 bases that match TRBD1. The CDR3 totals 16 residues. The V and J ends lost 2 bases and 6 bases, in that order; junction bases with no gene match: 10. Germline-derived CDR1 and CDR2 are MNHEY and SVGAGI. The CDR3 DNA reads as TGTGCCAGCAGTTACGAAGGGACAGTTTCAAGTCAGCCCCAGCATTTT. Protein sequence: CASSYEGTVSSQPQHF.

The rearrangement joins TRBV6-2 or TRBV6-3 to TRBJ1-2; TRBD1 aligns across 7 bases. After removal of 2 bases from V and 4 bases from J, the junction contained 13 bases not matched to a gene. The CDR3 covers 17 residues. Germline V gives CDR1 MNHEY, CDR2 SVGEGT. CDR3 DNA: TGTGCCAGCAGTTACAGAACCCGCCCCGGGACAGTCTATGGCTACACCTTC. It encodes CASSYRTRPGTVYGYTF.

This rearrangement joins TRBV7-2 to TRBJ2-3; D unresolved. V shed 6 bases and J shed 2 bases, with 18 bases lying between them. CDR3 length: 16 amino acids. The germline V gene has CDR1 SGHTA and CDR2 FQGNSA. The CDR3 loop reads CASRINRHSPTDTQYF. The CDR3 DNA reads as TGTGCCAGCAGGATAAACCGACATTCCCCCACAGATACGCAGTATTTT.

CDR3 in amino acids: CASSQGQGTGELFF. CDR3 DNA sequence: TGTGCCAGCAGCCAGGGACAGGGCACCGGGGAGCTGTTTTTT. The rearrangement joins TRBV3-1 (or the pseudogene TRBV3-2) to TRBJ2-2; 9 positions agree with TRBD1. The CDR3 is 14 residues long. From germline, CDR1 is LGHDT and CDR2 YNNKEL (reference sequence). V lost 3 bases and J lost 4; bases outside the gene matches: 0.

This chain joins TRBV18 and TRBJ2-7; 7 nucleotides line up with TRBD1. The CDR3 totals 14 residues. The germline CDR1 and CDR2 sequences are KGHSH and LQKENI. J was trimmed by 6 bases and V by 3 bases; bases with no gene match: 8. CDR3 amino acids: CASSPFRDSVEQYF. The CDR3 DNA follows: TGTGCCAGCTCACCGTTCCGGGACAGTGTCGAGCAGTACTTC.

This chain connects TRBV27 to TRBJ1-2; 7 nucleotides align to TRBD1. CDR1 and CDR2 from the germline V gene are MNHEY and SMNVEV (reference sequence). The J segment lost 8 bases and the V segment lost 5 bases, leaving 14 bases of the junction unmatched. The CDR3 extends over 15 amino acids. For the CDR3, the DNA is TGTGCCAGCAGTGCCACAGGGGCGGCTACGGGGGGCTACACCTTC. Translation gives CASSATGAATGGYTF.

The V gene is TRBV10-3, the J gene TRBJ2-3; D remains unclear. In germline, CDR1 is ENHRY, CDR2 SYGVKD. V lost 5 bases and J lost 2, with 8 bases in between. This CDR3 is 13 amino acids long. The CDR3 sequence: CAISHPDTDTQYF. Here the CDR3 DNA reads TGTGCCATCAGTCACCCAGACACAGATACGCAGTATTTT.

The rearrangement joins TRBV11-1 to TRBJ2-1, with 9 bases aligning to TRBD2. CDR1 and CDR2 (germline): SGHAT, FQDESV (reference sequence). The V segment lost 5 bases and the J segment 3 bases; nucleotides outside the gene matches: 5. The CDR3 is 15 amino acids. CDR3 coding DNA: TGTGCCAGCAGCGAGACTAGCGGACTCTACAATGAGCAGTTCTTC. As protein: CASSETSGLYNEQFF. Full variable domain (missing parts from reference TRBV11-1 and TRBJ2-1): EAEVAQSPRYKITEKSQAVAFWCDPISGHATLYWYRQILGQGPELLVQFQDESVVDDSQLPKDRFSAERLKGVDSTLKIQPAELGDSAMYLCASSETSGLYNEQFFGPGTRLTVL.

CDR3 coding DNA: TGTGCCAGCAGCCCCGGGACACTCGAAAACACCATATATTTT. Its translation: CASSPGTLENTIYF. The V gene is TRBV7-3, the J gene TRBJ1-3, with D possibly TRBD1 on 6 matching bases. V was pared by 5 bases and J by 6 bases, with 14 bases between. The CDR3 loop spans 14 amino acids. The germline CDR1 and CDR2 sequences are SGHTA and FQGTGA. Looking up the rest from reference TRBV7-3 and TRBJ1-3 gives the full variable domain: GAGVSQTPSNKVTEKGKYVELRCDPISGHTALYWYRQSLGQGPEFLIYFQGTGAADDSGLPNDRFFAVRPEGSVSTLKIQRTERGDSAVYLCASSPGTLENTIYFGEGSWLTVV.

The chain recombines TRBV7-9 with TRBJ2-7; TRBD1 might be the D (6 bases). Germline V gene lookup returns CDR1 SEHNR and CDR2 FQNEAQ (reference sequence). The CDR3 totals 14 residues. V shed 7 bases and J shed 2 bases, with 15 bases lying between them. CDR3 in DNA: TGTGCCAGCACCTCGTGGGACATCACCTACGAGCAGTACTTC. This gives the protein CASTSWDITYEQYF.

The rearrangement links TRBV27 to TRBJ2-1; D remains unclear. The germline V and J ends were trimmed by 2 bases and 0 bases, with 5 bases remaining between them. Germline CDR1 MNHEY, CDR2 SMNVEV (reference sequence). The CDR3 is made up of 14 amino acids. The CDR3 region is CASSLASSYNEQFF. The CDR3 coding sequence is TGTGCCAGCAGTTTAGCGAGCTCCTACAATGAGCAGTTCTTC.

The chain employs TRBV3-1 (or the pseudogene TRBV3-2) and TRBJ1-4; D gene ambiguous. CDR1 is LGHDT, CDR2 YNNKEL, per germline (reference sequence). V lost 4 bases, J lost 5 bases, and 2 bases lay in between. This CDR3 has 11 residues. In nucleotides, the CDR3 is TGTGCCAGCAGCCTAAATGAAAAACTGTTTTTT. Residues: CASSLNEKLFF.

V usage is TRBV30 and J usage is TRBJ2-2; 7 positions match TRBD2. The V gene end was trimmed by 3 bases and the J gene end by 5 bases; junction bases not matched to a gene: 6. The length of the CDR3 is 14 residues. Germline V CDR1 and CDR2: GTSNPN, SVGIG (reference sequence). CDR3 region: CAWRGGSTTGELFF. CDR3 in DNA: TGTGCCTGGAGGGGCGGGAGCACGACCGGGGAGCTGTTTTTT. Together with reference TRBV30 and TRBJ2-2, the CDR3 gives the full variable domain: SQTIHQWPATLVQPVGSPLSLECTVEGTSNPNLYWYRQAAGRGLQLLFYSVGIGQISSEVPQNLSASRPQDRQFILSSKKLLLSDSGFYLCAWRGGSTTGELFFGEGSRLTVL.

This rearrangement joins TRBV18 to TRBJ1-1; D is unclear. From germline, CDR1 is KGHSH and CDR2 LQKENI. The CDR3 runs 13 residues. V dropped 5 bases and J dropped 2 bases, with 9 bases sitting between them. The DNA of the CDR3 is TGTGCCAGCTCAACAACACCCAACACTGAAGCTTTCTTT. Translating it yields CASSTTPNTEAFF.

The chain is built from TRBV28 and TRBJ1-4; weak D call: TRBD1 (6 bases). The CDR3 is made up of 16 amino acids. Trimming stripped 2 bases from V and 4 bases from J, with 14 bases between. Germline V gene lookup returns CDR1 MDHEN and CDR2 SYDVKM. For the CDR3, the DNA is TGTGCCAGCAGTTTAGTTAAGGGGGTAATTAATGAAAAACTGTTTTTT. The encoded protein is CASSLVKGVINEKLFF.

J is TRBJ1-1 and V is TRBV24-1; D possibly corresponds to TRBD1 (6 bases). Germline values: CDR1 KGHDR, CDR2 SFDVKD. This CDR3 has 11 amino acids. V was cut by 9 bases and J by 8 bases, with 12 bases left in between. The CDR3: CATSLGQEAFF. The CDR3 region has the DNA TGTGCCACCTCCCTTGGACAGGAAGCTTTCTTT.

Only one count was recorded for this clone. The chain carries TRBV9 and TRBJ2-2; a weak D match, TRBD2 (5 bases). Trimming pared 0 bases from V and 2 bases from J, leaving 8 bases between. Germline CDR1 SGDLS, CDR2 YYNGEE. The CDR3 consists of 15 residues. The CDR3 region has the DNA TGTGCCAGCAGCGTAGCAGGACTCAACACCGGGGAGCTGTTTTTT. Its protein is CASSVAGLNTGELFF. The whole variable domain, remainder taken from reference TRBV9 and TRBJ2-2, is DSGVTQTPKHLITATGQRVTLRCSPRSGDLSVYWYQQSLDQGLQFLIQYYNGEERAKGNILERFSAQQFPDLHSELNLSSLELGDSALYFCASSVAGLNTGELFFGEGSRLTVL.

This clone was seen a few times. The chain combines TRBV6-1 with TRBJ2-3; 8 bases map to TRBD2. The CDR3 spans 16 residues. The ends lost 4 bases at V and 6 bases at J; junction bases unmatched: 12. Germline V gene lookup returns CDR1 MNHNS and CDR2 SASEGT. CDR3 amino acids: CASSVVTSAAGDTQYF. The CDR3 nucleotides read TGTGCCAGCAGTGTAGTGACTAGCGCCGCTGGGGATACGCAGTATTTT.